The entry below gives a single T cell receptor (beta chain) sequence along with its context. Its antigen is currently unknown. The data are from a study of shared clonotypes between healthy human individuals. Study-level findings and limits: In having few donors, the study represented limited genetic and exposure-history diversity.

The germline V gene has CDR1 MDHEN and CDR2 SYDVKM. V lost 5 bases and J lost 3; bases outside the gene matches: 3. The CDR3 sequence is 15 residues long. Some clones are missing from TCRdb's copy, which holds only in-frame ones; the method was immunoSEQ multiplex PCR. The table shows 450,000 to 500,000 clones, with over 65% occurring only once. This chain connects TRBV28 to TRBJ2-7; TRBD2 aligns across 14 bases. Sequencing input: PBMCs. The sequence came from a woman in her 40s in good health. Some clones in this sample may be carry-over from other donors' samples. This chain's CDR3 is CASSIGTSGSYEQYF. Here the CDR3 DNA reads TGTGCCAGCAGTATAGGGACTAGCGGGAGCTACGAGCAGTACTTC.